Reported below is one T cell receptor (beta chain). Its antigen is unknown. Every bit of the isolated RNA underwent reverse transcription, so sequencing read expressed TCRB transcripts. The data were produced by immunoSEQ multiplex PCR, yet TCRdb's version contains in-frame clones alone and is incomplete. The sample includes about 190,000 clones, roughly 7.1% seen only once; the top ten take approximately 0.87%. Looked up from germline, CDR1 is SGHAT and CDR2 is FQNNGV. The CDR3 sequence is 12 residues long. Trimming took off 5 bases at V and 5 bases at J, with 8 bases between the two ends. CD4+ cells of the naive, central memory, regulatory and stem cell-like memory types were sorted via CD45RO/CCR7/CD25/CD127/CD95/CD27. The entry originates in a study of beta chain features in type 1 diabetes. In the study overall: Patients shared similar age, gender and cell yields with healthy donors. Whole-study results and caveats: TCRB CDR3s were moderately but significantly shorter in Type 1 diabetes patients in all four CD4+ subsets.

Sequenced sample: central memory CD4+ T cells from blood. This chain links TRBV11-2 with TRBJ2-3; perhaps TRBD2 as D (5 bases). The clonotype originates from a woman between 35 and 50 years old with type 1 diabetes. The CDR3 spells CASSPGGDTQYF. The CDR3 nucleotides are TGTGCCAGCAGCCCCGGAGGAGATACGCAGTATTTT.